This paragraph covers one TCR beta chain sequence. Its antigen is not known. The PCR made use of 60 Vbeta and 13 Jbeta primers. The repertoire was sequenced with immunoSEQ multiplex PCR; TCRdb's copy has only in-frame clones and lacks some. The sample has roughly 43,000 clones; 64% are singletons. The CDR3 totals 14 residues. Deletions cut 6 bases from V and 10 bases from J, with 21 bases between. Germline CDR1 is MNHNS and CDR2 is SASEGT. The data derive from a study of cytomegalovirus exposure and HLA in healthy donors. Study in general: Of some 400 genotyped donors, approximately 80% clustered with self-reported Caucasian donors. The study, taken as a whole, reports: Later analysis indicated greater clonal expansion among HLA-associated TCR beta chains than among equally common other chains. CMV serostatus was the only immune exposure information that was available. TCR beta chains numbering 164 were designated cytomegalovirus-associated.

The chain employs TRBV6-1 and TRBJ1-2; maybe TRBD1 (6 bases). The receptor was derived from a human donor in good health. Material: PBMCs. Here the CDR3 reads CASSRETGYRSYTF. CDR3 coding DNA: TGTGCCAGCAGCCGAGAGACAGGCTATCGGTCCTACACCTTC.